A single sample is the source of the 5 T cell receptor beta chains below, sequenced in a study of blood T cell repertoires in COVID-19. Some clones are missing from TCRdb's copy, which holds only in-frame ones; the method was immunoSEQ multiplex PCR. The sample lists roughly 310,000 clones; over 75% were seen once. The sample comprised PBMCs or T cells enriched from blood (not recorded which). These receptors came from a woman aged 40 to 50 who had recovered from COVID-19.

The rearrangement links TRBV7-2 to TRBJ2-5; TRBD2 matches at 8 bases. CDR1 and CDR2 from the germline V gene are SGHTA and FQGNSA. The CDR3 loop spans 16 amino acids. Trimming took 0 bases from V and 5 from J; bases not matched to a gene: 8. CDR3 residues: CASSLAVGGGLETQYF. CDR3 coding DNA: TGTGCCAGCAGCTTAGCTGTCGGCGGGGGGTTGGAGACCCAGTACTTC.

Notes on this clone: At one end the junction does not follow the germline gene, possibly because of a read error. This chain uses TRBV6-2 or TRBV6-3 with TRBJ1-1, with D tentatively TRBD1 (6 bases). Germline V gene lookup returns CDR1 MNHEY and CDR2 SVGEGT. The CDR3 is 13 amino acids. CDR3 in DNA: TGTGTCAGCAGCCGATACAGGGACACTGAAGCTTTCTTT. Residues: CVSSRYRDTEAFF.

The chain recombines TRBV12-2 with TRBJ2-1; the D call of TRBD2 is as the table states it, not checked on the DNA. TRBV12-2 is labeled a pseudogene. The CDR3 is 13 amino acids. Written as DNA, the CDR3 is TGTGCAAGTCGCCCAGGGACTAGCGGGAGCCAGTTCTTC. Encoded protein: CASRPGTSGSQFF.

This clone was seen once. The chain carries TRBV2 and TRBJ1-1, with D tentatively TRBD1 (5 bases). This CDR3 is built from 14 residues. The V gene lost 6 bases and the J gene lost 0 bases, with 11 bases spanning the gap. The germline V gene encodes CDR1 SNHLY and CDR2 FYNNEI. CDR3 coding DNA: TGTGCCAGCAGCCAGGGAGGGATGAACACTGAAGCTTTCTTT. Its translation: CASSQGGMNTEAFF. Variable domain in full (rest from reference TRBV2 and TRBJ1-1): EPEVTQTPSHQVTQMGQEVILRCVPISNHLYFYWYRQILGQKVEFLVSFYNNEISEKSEIFDDQFSVERPDGSNFTLKIRSTKLEDSAMYFCASSQGGMNTEAFFGQGTRLTVV.

V is TRBV19 and J is TRBJ1-4; perhaps TRBD1 as D (5 bases). Per germline, CDR1 LNHDA and CDR2 SQIVND (reference sequence). V lost 4 bases to trimming and J lost 5 bases, with 14 bases between them. The CDR3 loop spans 15 amino acids. The CDR3 here is CASSTRQNQNEKLFF. For the CDR3, the DNA is TGTGCCAGTAGTACCCGACAGAACCAAAATGAAAAACTGTTTTTT. The variable domain in full, with the rest retrieved from reference TRBV19 and TRBJ1-4, is DGGITQSPKYLFRKEGQNVTLSCEQNLNHDAMYWYRQDPGQGLRLIYYSQIVNDFQKGDIAEGYSVSREKKESFPLTVTSAQKNPTAFYLCASSTRQNQNEKLFFGSGTQLSVL.